What follows is one TCR beta chain and its context. Recovered participants had two consecutive negative NP/OP PCR tests, healthcare professional clearance, or symptom resolution. The data were obtained in a study of blood T cell repertoires in COVID-19. Looking at the study overall: COVID-19 samples from acute and convalescent phases originated in the United States, Italy and Spain.

Profiling relied on immunoSEQ multiplex PCR, and the TCRdb table lists in-frame clones only, not all of them. The sample shows around 380,000 clones, around 87% of them seen only once. The sequenced sample was PBMCs or T cells enriched from blood (not recorded which). The sequence was obtained from a man aged 25-40 years who had recovered from COVID-19.

The CDR3: CASSVSIPGTSGGTQYF. CDR3 bases: TGTGCCAGCAGTGTCTCAATACCCGGGACTAGCGGGGGTACGCAGTATTTT. The chain is built from TRBV6-1 and TRBJ2-3; TRBD2 matches 14 bases. Germline CDR1 and CDR2: MNHNS and SASEGT. V was pared by 4 bases and J by 8 bases, with 11 bases of the junction left unmatched. This CDR3 has 17 residues.